A single sample gave rise to the 21 T cell receptor beta chains below, sequenced in a study of T cell repertoires in cytomegalovirus infection. TCRdb re-called the reads through MiXCR, storing one row per CDR3 protein. The table lists about 490,000 distinct CDR3 sequences, over 9% of them singletons. The sample taken for sequencing was PBMCs. Receptors were obtained from a human donor in good health (CMV status not recorded). Some clones in this sample may be carry-over from other donors' samples.

This clonotype was seen a few times. J is TRBJ1-2 and V is TRBV5-1, with D possibly being TRBD1 (6 bases). CDR3 length equals 13 residues. The V end lost 0 bases, the J end lost 6 bases, and 9 bases lay between the germline ends. Germline V gives CDR1 SGHRS, CDR2 YFSETQ. CDR3 nucleotides: TGCGCCAGCAGCTTGGCAGGGGAAGATGGCTACACCTTC. It translates to CASSLAGEDGYTF.

The chain links TRBV12-3 or TRBV12-4 to TRBJ1-6; D might be TRBD1 (5 bases). This CDR3 is built from 16 residues. Deletions cut 7 bases from V and 1 base from J, with 14 bases between. The CDR3 sequence: CASTWGGGSYNSPLHF. In DNA, the CDR3 is TGTGCCAGCACCTGGGGGGGGGGGTCCTATAATTCACCCCTCCACTTT.

As for this clonotype: One end of the junction fails to match germline, which may point to a read error. The chain uses TRBV2 and TRBJ2-7, with 7 bases that match TRBD2. The CDR3 loop spans 10 amino acids. Germline V gene data show CDR1 as SNHLY and CDR2 as FYNNEI. CDR3 DNA: TGTGCCAGCATAGGGAGGGTGGGGATCTTC. It yields the protein CASIGRVGIF.

The sample holds a few counts of this clonotype. V and J are TRBV25-1 and TRBJ1-1; possibly TRBD1 for D (6 bases). CDR3 size: 14 residues. V was trimmed by 0 bases and J by 1 base, leaving 6 bases between them. CDR1 and CDR2 from the germline V gene are MGHDK and SYGVNS. The CDR3 bases are TGTGCCAGCAGTGAATACAGGGGGAACACTGAAGCTTTCTTT. Translated: CASSEYRGNTEAFF.

V and J are TRBV11-3 and TRBJ2-2; D is perhaps TRBD2 (7 bases). The length of the CDR3 is 15 residues. Per germline, CDR1 SGHNT and CDR2 YENEEA. Trimming cost V 5 bases and J 6 bases, with 16 bases left between them. The CDR3 region is CASSARAGGPGELFF. DNA for the CDR3: TGTGCCAGCAGCGCCCGGGCCGGGGGGCCCGGGGAGCTGTTTTTT.

The chain has TRBV7-3 and TRBJ2-6; 9 nucleotides match TRBD2. The J segment lost 0 bases and the V segment lost 0 bases, leaving 3 bases of the junction unmatched. The CDR3 length is 18 residues. Per the germline V gene, CDR1 is SGHTA and CDR2 is FQGTGA. CDR3 residues: CASSLTAGGTSGANVLTF. CDR3 sequence (DNA): TGTGCCAGCAGCTTAACGGCGGGAGGGACCTCTGGGGCCAACGTCCTGACTTTC.

The rearrangement joins TRBV3-1 to TRBJ1-4; a possible D gene is TRBD1 (6 bases). Trimming shortened V by 3 bases and J by 6 bases, and 11 bases separated the two germline ends. The CDR3 loop spans 14 amino acids. Germline V gene data show CDR1 as LGHDT and CDR2 as YNNKEL (reference sequence). CDR3 residues: CASSQQGLDEKLFF. As DNA, the CDR3 is TGTGCCAGCAGCCAGCAGGGGCTGGATGAAAAACTGTTTTTT.

This clonotype showed up many times. The chain uses TRBV5-1 and TRBJ2-4; D gene uncertain. The CDR3 runs to 18 residues. The germline gives CDR1 SGHRS, CDR2 YFSETQ. V dropped 0 bases and J dropped 0 bases, with 16 bases sitting between them. CDR3 nucleotide sequence: TGCGCCAGCAGCTTGGTACACGGTGGAATTTTAGCCAAAAACATTCAGTACTTC. This sequence encodes CASSLVHGGILAKNIQYF.

Comments on this clonotype: A much larger clonotype is one base distant, so this may be a read error. This sequence joins TRBV10-3 and TRBJ2-1; the match to TRBD1 covers 9 bases. The CDR3 extends over 15 amino acids. In germline, CDR1 is ENHRY, CDR2 SYGVKD. DNA of the CDR3: TGTGCCATCCCCGCCCGGGACAGGGATCCCAATGAGCGGTTCTTC. Its translation: CAIPARDRDPNERFF.

This clonotype occurred many times. The DNA for the CDR3 is TGTGCCAGCAGCCCCGCGACAGGTAATGAGCAGTTCTTC. Translating gives CASSPATGNEQFF. V and J are TRBV7-7 and TRBJ2-1, with a possible D match to TRBD1 (6 bases). The ends were cut back, 5 bases at V and 7 bases at J, with 12 bases in the middle. The V gene's germline CDR1 is SSHAT and CDR2 FNYEAQ (reference sequence). CDR3 length equals 13 residues. The full variable domain, completed using reference TRBV7-7 and TRBJ2-1, is GAGVSQSPRYKVTKRGQDVTLRCDPISSHATLYWYQQALGQGPEFLTYFNYEAQPDKSGLPSDRFSAERPEGSISTLTIQRTEQRDSAMYRCASSPATGNEQFFGPGTRLTVL.

In this sample, this clonotype turned up a few times. The V and J genes are TRBV14 and TRBJ2-1; 11 nucleotides match TRBD2. Germline trimming cut 6 bases from V and 3 bases from J; bases unmatched to any gene: 4. The CDR3 length is 15 residues. The V gene's germline CDR1 is SGHDN and CDR2 FVKESK. The CDR3 reads CASRSTSGSYNEQFF. CDR3 coding DNA: TGTGCCAGCAGATCAACTAGCGGGAGCTACAATGAGCAGTTCTTC.

This clonotype was counted ten times or more. This chain links TRBV6-6 with TRBJ2-3; TRBD2 agrees at 10 bases. Germline V CDR1 and CDR2: MNHNY, SVGAGI (reference sequence). CDR3 length: 15 residues. J was trimmed by 6 bases and V by 2 bases; bases with no gene match: 5. CDR3 sequence: CASSYASGSADTQYF. For the CDR3, the DNA is TGTGCCAGCAGTTACGCTAGCGGGAGCGCGGATACGCAGTATTTT.

V and J are TRBV20-1 and TRBJ2-7; D unresolved. CDR1 and CDR2 (germline): DFQATT, SNEGSKA (reference sequence). The CDR3 extends over 10 amino acids. Trimming took 4 bases from V and 5 from J, leaving 6 bases between them. The CDR3 spells CSATRNEQYF. The CDR3 nucleotides read TGCAGTGCTACGAGGAACGAGCAGTACTTC.

This clonotype was recorded at least ten times. The V gene is TRBV28, the J gene TRBJ2-7, with D uncertain. The length of the CDR3 is 15 residues. Per germline, CDR1 MDHEN and CDR2 SYDVKM. Deletions cut 2 bases from V and 9 bases from J, with 20 bases between. The CDR3 sequence is CASSLRAVGSAGQYF. In DNA form, the CDR3 reads TGTGCCAGCAGTTTAAGGGCAGTGGGATCCGCAGGGCAGTACTTC.

This clonotype showed up many times. The V and J genes are TRBV7-6 and TRBJ1-1, with 8 bases matching TRBD1. Germline V gene data show CDR1 as SGHVS and CDR2 as FNYEAQ. The V segment lost 3 bases and the J segment 0 bases; nucleotides outside the gene matches: 6. The CDR3 consists of 16 residues. CDR3 nucleotide sequence: TGTGCCAGCAGCTTGTCAGGGGGCGCTATGAACACTGAAGCTTTCTTT. The encoded protein is CASSLSGGAMNTEAFF. The complete variable domain, with remaining parts taken from reference TRBV7-6 and TRBJ1-1, reads GAGVSQSPRYKVTKRGQDVALRCDPISGHVSLYWYRQALGQGPEFLTYFNYEAQQDKSGLPNDRFSAERPEGSISTLTIQRTEQRDSAMYRCASSLSGGAMNTEAFFGQGTRLTVV.

The chain recombines TRBV18 with TRBJ2-2; TRBD2 aligns across 8 bases. The CDR3 extends over 15 amino acids. Trimming took 3 bases from V and 5 from J; bases not matched to a gene: 5. Germline lookup yields CDR1 KGHSH and CDR2 LQKENI. The CDR3: CASSPERERTGELFF. CDR3 DNA sequence: TGTGCCAGCTCACCCGAGCGGGAGAGGACCGGGGAGCTGTTTTTT. Complete variable domain (other parts from reference TRBV18 and TRBJ2-2): NAGVMQNPRHLVRRRGQEARLRCSPMKGHSHVYWYRQLPEEGLKFMVYLQKENIIDESGMPKERFSAEFPKEGPSILRIQQVVRGDSAAYFCASSPERERTGELFFGEGSRLTVL.

The chain couples TRBV14 to TRBJ2-7; 10 bases are shared with TRBD2. Germline CDR1 SGHDN, CDR2 FVKESK. The CDR3 has 14 residues. Trimming removed 4 bases from V and 3 bases from J; junction bases left unmatched: 3. Written as DNA, the CDR3 is TGTGCCAGCAGCCCACTAGCGGGAAACTACGAGCAGTACTTC. It is translated as CASSPLAGNYEQYF.

This rearrangement joins TRBV20-1 to TRBJ2-7; 10 positions match TRBD2. This CDR3 has 15 residues. V shed 0 bases, J shed 3 bases, and the junction held 5 bases outside the gene matches. The germline CDR1 and CDR2 sequences are DFQATT and SNEGSKA (reference sequence). The CDR3 region has the DNA TGCAGTGCTAGAGATGCTCTAGCGGGAGACTACGAGCAGTACTTC. Translation: CSARDALAGDYEQYF.

This clonotype has at least ten counts. The chain recombines TRBV3-1 with TRBJ1-2, with no clear D. Germline assignment: CDR1 LGHDT and CDR2 YNNKEL (reference sequence). The V end was cut by 2 bases, the J end by 4 bases, with 8 bases between. The CDR3 has 13 amino acids. The CDR3 bases are TGTGCCAGCAGCCAACGCAGGTCCTATGGCTACACCTTC. Its protein is CASSQRRSYGYTF.

The rearrangement joins TRBV29-1 to TRBJ2-3; D remains ambiguous. V shed 4 bases and J shed 2 bases, with 10 bases lying between them. Germline CDR1 is SQVTM and CDR2 is ANQGSEA. The CDR3 has 13 residues. CDR3 in DNA: TGCAGCGTTGCTCCGACAACCACAGATACGCAGTATTTT. Translated, it gives CSVAPTTTDTQYF.

This chain uses TRBV20-1 with TRBJ2-1; D possibly matches TRBD1 or TRBD2 (5 bases each). Germline CDR1 DFQATT, CDR2 SNEGSKA (reference sequence). This CDR3 comprises 11 residues. The CDR3 loop reads CSGDAYNEQFF. CDR3 coding DNA: TGCAGCGGGGACGCCTACAATGAGCAGTTCTTC.